The sequence of this T cell receptor beta chain was determined in a study of OX40 agonist ivuxolimab in advanced cancers. This clone showed up just a few times. The protocol was immunoSEQ multiplex PCR, while the TCRdb copy is restricted to in-frame clones and leaves out a portion. The sample carries about 83,000 clones, 84% recorded once. Germline trimming cut 1 base from V and 15 bases from J; bases unmatched to any gene: 12. The V gene's germline CDR1 is MNHNS and CDR2 SASEGT. The CDR3 extends over 14 amino acids. This specimen was CD4+ or CD8+ T cells sorted from blood, taken in a trial of the OX40 agonist ivuxolimab. The gene calls are TRBV6-1 and TRBJ1-5; TRBD1 matches at 7 bases. This TCR was recovered from an adult with an advanced solid tumor such as melanoma, head and neck, liver or kidney cancer. The CDR3 here is CASSEESLGQSLHF. In DNA, the CDR3 is TGTGCCAGCAGTGAAGAGTCGTTGGGACAGAGCCTGCATTTT.